This passage covers 17 T cell receptor beta chains from one sample sequenced in a study of cytomegalovirus exposure and HLA in healthy donors. PCR used 60 Vbeta primers and 13 Jbeta primers. Sequenced by immunoSEQ multiplex PCR; TCRdb stores in-frame clones only, minus some. The repertoire includes over 70,000 clones, 80% of them detected once, and more than 20% sits in the top ten. Sequences were obtained from PBMCs. All receptors come from a woman in her 50s in good health and CMV-seropositive.

The chain recombines TRBV10-2 with TRBJ2-1; no clear D gene. CDR3 size: 13 residues. V was trimmed by 2 bases and J by 9 bases, leaving 11 bases between them. In germline, CDR1 is WSHSY, CDR2 SAAADI. The CDR3 bases are TGCGCCAGCAGTGAGCTCCTAGTGGCTGAGCAGTTCTTC. Its translation is CASSELLVAEQFF.

The gene calls are TRBV30 and TRBJ2-6; perhaps TRBD1 as D (5 bases). Germline V gives CDR1 GTSNPN, CDR2 SVGIG (reference sequence). This CDR3 spans 16 amino acids. The ends were cut back, 2 bases at V and 0 bases at J, with 11 bases in the middle. CDR3 residues: CAWSKTGDSGANVLTF. Written as DNA, the CDR3 is TGTGCCTGGAGTAAAACAGGAGACTCTGGGGCCAACGTCCTGACTTTC. The full variable domain, with the rest looked up from reference TRBV30 and TRBJ2-6, is SQTIHQWPATLVQPVGSPLSLECTVEGTSNPNLYWYRQAAGRGLQLLFYSVGIGQISSEVPQNLSASRPQDRQFILSSKKLLLSDSGFYLCAWSKTGDSGANVLTFGAGSRLTVL.

The chain combines TRBV18 with TRBJ2-7; 8 bases align to TRBD1. The CDR3 totals 15 residues. J gave up 6 bases and V 1 base, and 8 bases lay outside the gene matches. The germline gives CDR1 KGHSH, CDR2 LQKENI. The CDR3 region has the DNA TGTGCCAGCTCACCACTCAGGACAGGGTACGGCGAGCAGTACGTC. Encoded protein: CASSPLRTGYGEQYV.

This clone was detected once. The chain employs TRBV5-8 and TRBJ2-7; TRBD2 aligns across 8 bases. CDR1 and CDR2 (germline): SGHTS, YDEGEE. The ends lost 0 bases at V and 1 base at J; junction bases unmatched: 12. This CDR3 contains 18 residues. CDR3 bases: TGTGCCAGCAGCTTGGGCAAACTCCTAGCGGGCTCTTCCTACGAGCAGTACGTC. This gives the protein CASSLGKLLAGSSYEQYV.

This clone was recorded once. The CDR3 loop is CASSYSGGGTEAFF. The CDR3 region has the DNA TGTGCCAGCAGTTACTCGGGCGGGGGGACTGAAGCTTTCTTT. The chain recombines TRBV6-5 with TRBJ1-1; D may be TRBD1 (5 bases). V was cut by 0 bases and J by 5 bases, with 10 bases left in between. The length of the CDR3 is 14 residues. Germline assignment: CDR1 MNHEY and CDR2 SVGAGI.

V usage is TRBV6-1 and J usage is TRBJ2-2; D is unresolved. The germline CDR1 and CDR2 sequences are MNHNS and SASEGT. With 2 bases removed from V and 6 bases from J, the gap between germline ends came to 16 bases. The CDR3 consists of 16 residues. CDR3 loop: CASSEFWPPQAGELFF. The CDR3 DNA is TGTGCCAGCAGTGAATTTTGGCCACCCCAGGCCGGGGAGCTGTTTTTT.

The chain carries TRBV7-9 and TRBJ2-5; 9 nucleotides match TRBD1. V lost 5 bases and J lost 6; bases outside the gene matches: 7. Germline V gene data show CDR1 as SEHNR and CDR2 as FQNEAQ (reference sequence). The CDR3 runs to 14 residues. CDR3 nucleotide sequence: TGTGCCAGCAGCCGGATTACAGGGGGCAAGACCCAGTACTTC. It specifies CASSRITGGKTQYF.

The chain joins TRBV6-6 to TRBJ2-7; TRBD1 might be the D (6 bases). This CDR3 contains 14 residues. The germline gives CDR1 MNHNY, CDR2 SVGAGI (reference sequence). V lost 7 bases to trimming and J lost 5 bases, with 18 bases between them. The CDR3 region is CASTDRNHFNEQYF. CDR3 DNA sequence: TGTGCCAGCACTGACAGGAATCATTTTAACGAGCAGTACTTC.

The chain joins TRBV5-6 to TRBJ2-7; D gene uncertain. Trimming took off 0 bases at V and 10 bases at J, with 14 bases between the two ends. CDR3 length: 13 amino acids. Germline loops: CDR1 SGHDT, CDR2 YYEEEE. The CDR3 DNA reads as TGTGCCAGCAGCTTGGCGTCAGTATCAAAACAGTACTTC. This gives the protein CASSLASVSKQYF.

This clone was seen only a few times. CDR3 DNA sequence: TGTGCCAGCAGCTTAGCCGGGACTCATCTCACAGATACGCAGTATTTT. The encoded protein is CASSLAGTHLTDTQYF. This sequence joins TRBV11-3 and TRBJ2-3, with TRBD2 as a possible D gene (6 bases). CDR1 and CDR2 (germline): SGHNT, YENEEA. The CDR3 totals 16 residues. The ends were cut back, 1 base at V and 2 bases at J, with 13 bases in the middle.

Comments on this clone: Sequence at one end of the junction differs from germline and may be a read error. The J gene is TRBJ2-7, the V gene TRBV6-5; D is unresolved. The CDR3 is 16 amino acids. Germline V CDR1 and CDR2: MNHEY, SVGAGI. The CDR3 bases are TGTGCCAGCAGTTACTCGATTGCGGCCTCATTTGGCGAGCAGTGCTTC. This codes for CASSYSIAASFGEQCF.

The genes are TRBV7-6 and TRBJ1-1; 11 bases are shared with TRBD1. The CDR3 is 15 amino acids. Germline CDR1 SGHVS, CDR2 FNYEAQ. Trimming removed 4 bases from V and 10 bases from J; junction bases left unmatched: 11. DNA for the CDR3: TGTGCCAGCAGCTCCCCGGACAGGGGGCCTTCGATAGCTTTCTTT. This translates into CASSSPDRGPSIAFF.

The chain couples TRBV11-1 to TRBJ1-6; 8 bases are a match to TRBD1. The CDR3 is 14 residues long. V trimming: 5 bases; J trimming: 5 bases; junction bases outside the gene matches: 2. Germline CDR1 SGHAT, CDR2 FQDESV (reference sequence). The chain's CDR3 is CASSRTGNNSPLHF. The CDR3 nucleotides are TGTGCCAGCAGCCGGACAGGGAATAATTCACCCCTCCACTTT.

The rearrangement uses TRBV11-2 and TRBJ1-1, with 9 nucleotides matching TRBD1. The CDR3 runs to 16 residues. V trimming: 5 bases; J trimming: 2 bases; junction bases outside the gene matches: 9. CDR1 is SGHAT, CDR2 FQNNGV, per germline. CDR3 sequence: CASSRRTGDVNTEAFF. Here the CDR3 DNA reads TGTGCCAGCAGCCGGCGGACAGGGGATGTTAACACTGAAGCTTTCTTT.

The V call is TRBV7-6, the J call TRBJ2-1; 12 nucleotides line up with TRBD2. CDR1 SGHVS and CDR2 FNYEAQ come from the germline V gene. V dropped 5 bases and J dropped 6; count of bases not matched to a gene: 17. This CDR3 spans 19 amino acids. DNA for the CDR3: TGTGCCAGCAGCCCCCTTCGGCTAGCGGGGGGGCCTGGGGTCAATGAGCAGTTCTTC. It codes for CASSPLRLAGGPGVNEQFF.

V and J are TRBV10-2 and TRBJ2-7, with TRBD2 as a possible D gene (7 bases). V lost 2 bases and J lost 3, with 11 bases in between. CDR1 and CDR2 from the germline V gene are WSHSY and SAAADI. The CDR3 consists of 14 residues. The CDR3 reads CASSEAGAGYEQYV. Here the CDR3 DNA reads TGCGCCAGCAGTGAGGCGGGGGCAGGCTACGAGCAGTACGTC.

This clone was counted only a few times. The CDR3 protein is CASSQGQPGDQPQHF. In DNA, the CDR3 is TGTGCCAGCAGCCAGGGACAGCCAGGGGATCAGCCCCAGCATTTT. The chain links TRBV7-9 to TRBJ1-5; 7 bases are a match to TRBD1. Germline loops: CDR1 SEHNR, CDR2 FQNEAQ (reference sequence). The V segment lost 5 bases and the J segment 5 bases; nucleotides outside the gene matches: 9. CDR3 size: 15 residues.